The sequence of this T cell receptor beta chain was determined in a study of blood T cell repertoires in COVID-19. Original handling: Amplification of reference gene primers was used by the study to estimate nucleated cell counts. This table comes from immunoSEQ multiplex PCR, and its TCRdb copy is limited to in-frame clones, with some not included. That table is the source of V, J and clone size, and D and trimming were worked out from the DNA. Of approximately 200,000 clones in the sample, approximately 80% were seen once. The table lists this clone with a few counts. Trimming cost V 0 bases and J 0 bases; bases outside gene matches: 0. Germline CDR1 reads GTSNPN; CDR2 reads SVGIG (reference sequence). This CDR3 is built from 14 residues.

The genes are TRBV30 and TRBJ2-7; TRBD2 aligns across 9 bases. The TCR comes from a woman aged 45-59 years with acute or convalescent COVID-19. The sample consisted of peripheral blood. The CDR3 sequence is CAWSVLAGSYEQYF. The DNA for the CDR3 is TGTGCCTGGAGTGTACTAGCGGGCTCCTACGAGCAGTACTTC.